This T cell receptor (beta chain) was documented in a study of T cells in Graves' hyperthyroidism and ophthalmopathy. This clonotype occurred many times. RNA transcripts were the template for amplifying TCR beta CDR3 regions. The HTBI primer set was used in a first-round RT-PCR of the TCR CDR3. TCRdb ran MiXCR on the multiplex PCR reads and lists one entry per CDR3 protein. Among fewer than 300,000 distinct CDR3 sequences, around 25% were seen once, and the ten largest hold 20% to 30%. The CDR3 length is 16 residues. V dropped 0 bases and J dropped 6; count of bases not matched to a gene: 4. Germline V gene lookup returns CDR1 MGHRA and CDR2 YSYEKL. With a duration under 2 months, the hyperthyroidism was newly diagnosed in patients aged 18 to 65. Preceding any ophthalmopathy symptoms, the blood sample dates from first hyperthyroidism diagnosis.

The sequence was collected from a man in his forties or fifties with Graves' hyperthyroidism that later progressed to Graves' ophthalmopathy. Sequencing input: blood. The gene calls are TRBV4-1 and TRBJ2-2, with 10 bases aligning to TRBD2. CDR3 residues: CASSQEVSGRPGELFF. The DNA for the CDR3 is TGCGCCAGCAGCCAAGAGGTTAGCGGGAGGCCCGGGGAGCTGTTTTTT.